This T cell receptor beta chain was captured in a study of T cells in Graves' hyperthyroidism and ophthalmopathy. Study-level background: The blood sample was taken at first diagnosis, before treatment began.

Authors of the study amplified TCR beta CDR3 regions from RNA transcripts. During a first-round RT-PCR of the TCR CDR3, the HTBI primer set was used. MiXCR, run by TCRdb on the multiplex PCR reads, gives a single entry per CDR3 protein. The sample shows 250,000 to 300,000 distinct CDR3 sequences, 15% to 20% of them seen only once. This clonotype has more than one count but fewer than ten. The length of the CDR3 is 13 residues. Trimming took 3 bases from V and 2 from J, leaving 5 bases between them. The V gene's germline CDR1 is SGHNT and CDR2 YENEEA. This sequence joins TRBV11-3 and TRBJ1-3, with no clear D. Sequences were obtained from blood. This receptor was obtained from a man between 50 and 59 years old with Graves' ophthalmopathy. The CDR3 sequence: CASSFDAGNTIYF. The CDR3 nucleotides are TGTGCCAGCAGCTTTGATGCTGGAAACACCATATATTTT. Full variable domain (outside the CDR3, taken from reference TRBV11-3 and TRBJ1-3): EAGVVQSPRYKIIEKKQPVAFWCNPISGHNTLYWYLQNLGQGPELLIRYENEEAVDDSQLPKDRFSAERLKGVDSTLKIQPAELGDSAVYLCASSFDAGNTIYFGEGSWLTVV.